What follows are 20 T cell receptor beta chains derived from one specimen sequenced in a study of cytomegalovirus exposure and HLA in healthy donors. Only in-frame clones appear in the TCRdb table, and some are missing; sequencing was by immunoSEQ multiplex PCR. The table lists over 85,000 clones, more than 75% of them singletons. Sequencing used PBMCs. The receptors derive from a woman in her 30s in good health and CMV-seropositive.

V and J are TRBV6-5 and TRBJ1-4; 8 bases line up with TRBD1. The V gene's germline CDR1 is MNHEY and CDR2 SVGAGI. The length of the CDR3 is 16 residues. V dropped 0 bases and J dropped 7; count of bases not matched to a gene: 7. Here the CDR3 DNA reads TGTGCCAGCAGTTACTCCCCGGACAGGGTTGGTGAAAAACTGTTTTTT. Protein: CASSYSPDRVGEKLFF.

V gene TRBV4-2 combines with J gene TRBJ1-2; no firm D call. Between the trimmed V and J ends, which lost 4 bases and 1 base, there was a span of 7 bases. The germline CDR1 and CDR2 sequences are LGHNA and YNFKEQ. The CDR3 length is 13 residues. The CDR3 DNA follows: TGTGCCAGCAGCCTCCGGGATAACTATGGCTACACCTTC. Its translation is CASSLRDNYGYTF.

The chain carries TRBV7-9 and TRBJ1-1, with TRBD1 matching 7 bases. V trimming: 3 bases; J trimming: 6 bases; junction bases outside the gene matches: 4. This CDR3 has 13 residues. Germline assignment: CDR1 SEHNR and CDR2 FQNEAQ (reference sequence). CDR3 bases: TGTGCCAGCAGCTTCGATCAGGGGGCTGAAGCTTTCTTT. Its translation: CASSFDQGAEAFF.

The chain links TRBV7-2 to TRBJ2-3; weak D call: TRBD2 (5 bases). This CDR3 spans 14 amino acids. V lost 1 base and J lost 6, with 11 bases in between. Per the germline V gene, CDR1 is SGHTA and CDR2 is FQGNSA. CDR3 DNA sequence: TGTGCCAGCAGCTTAGGCACTAGTCCGGATACGCAGTATTTT. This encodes CASSLGTSPDTQYF.

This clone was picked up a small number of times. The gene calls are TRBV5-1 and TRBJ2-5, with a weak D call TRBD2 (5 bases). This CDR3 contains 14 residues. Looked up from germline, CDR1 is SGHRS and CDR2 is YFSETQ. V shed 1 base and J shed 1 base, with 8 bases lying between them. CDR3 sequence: CASSLFGVQETQYF. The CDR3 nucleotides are TGCGCCAGCAGCTTGTTCGGGGTCCAAGAGACCCAGTACTTC.

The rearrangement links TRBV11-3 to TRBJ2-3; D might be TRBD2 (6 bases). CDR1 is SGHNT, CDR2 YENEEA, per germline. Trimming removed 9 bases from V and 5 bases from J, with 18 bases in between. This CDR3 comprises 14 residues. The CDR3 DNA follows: TGTGCCAGTAGTAGCGGAAGTCGGGGAGATACGCAGTATTTT. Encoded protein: CASSSGSRGDTQYF.

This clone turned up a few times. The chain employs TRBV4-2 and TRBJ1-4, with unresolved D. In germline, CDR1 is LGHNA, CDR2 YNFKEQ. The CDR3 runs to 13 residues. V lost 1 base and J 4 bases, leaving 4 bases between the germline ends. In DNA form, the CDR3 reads TGTGCCAGCAGCCAAGCCGGTAATGAAAAACTGTTTTTT. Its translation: CASSQAGNEKLFF.

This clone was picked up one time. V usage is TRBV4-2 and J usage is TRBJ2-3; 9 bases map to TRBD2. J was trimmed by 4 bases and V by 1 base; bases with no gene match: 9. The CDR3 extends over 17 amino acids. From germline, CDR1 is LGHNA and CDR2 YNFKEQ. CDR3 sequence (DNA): TGTGCCAGCAGCCAAGCGAATGGCGGGGGGGCCCCAGATACGCAGTATTTT. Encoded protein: CASSQANGGGAPDTQYF.

The CDR3 coding sequence is TGTGCCAGCAGCCAGGACCTCCCGGGCAGGGGCTCCTACGAGCAGTACTTC. Its translation is CASSQDLPGRGSYEQYF. The rearrangement joins TRBV4-2 to TRBJ2-7, with D perhaps TRBD1 (6 bases). This CDR3 comprises 17 residues. Trimming took 3 bases from V and 0 from J, leaving 18 bases between them. Germline assignment: CDR1 LGHNA and CDR2 YNFKEQ.

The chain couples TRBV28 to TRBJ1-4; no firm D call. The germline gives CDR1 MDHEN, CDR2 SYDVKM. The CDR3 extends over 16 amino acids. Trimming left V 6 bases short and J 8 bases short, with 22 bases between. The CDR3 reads CASSSSLGISAEKLFF. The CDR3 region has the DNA TGTGCCAGCAGCTCCTCCCTCGGGATCTCCGCGGAAAAACTGTTTTTT.

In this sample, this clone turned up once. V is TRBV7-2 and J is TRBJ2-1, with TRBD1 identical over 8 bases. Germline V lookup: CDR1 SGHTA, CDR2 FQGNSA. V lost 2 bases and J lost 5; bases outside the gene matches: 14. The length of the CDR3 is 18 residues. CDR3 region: CASSLRPDRGEVHNEQFF. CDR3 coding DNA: TGTGCCAGCAGCTTACGGCCCGACAGGGGTGAGGTTCACAATGAGCAGTTCTTC. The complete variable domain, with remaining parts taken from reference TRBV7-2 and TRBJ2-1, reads GAGVSQSPSNKVTEKGKDVELRCDPISGHTALYWYRQSLGQGLEFLIYFQGNSAPDKSGLPSDRFSAERTGGSVSTLTIQRTQQEDSAVYLCASSLRPDRGEVHNEQFFGPGTRLTVL.

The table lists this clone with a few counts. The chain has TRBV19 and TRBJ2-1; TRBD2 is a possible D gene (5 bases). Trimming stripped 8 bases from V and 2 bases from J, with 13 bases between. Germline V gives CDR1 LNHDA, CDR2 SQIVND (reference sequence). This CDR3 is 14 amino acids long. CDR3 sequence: CASGVEGAYNEQFF. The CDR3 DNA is TGTGCCAGTGGTGTTGAGGGTGCCTACAATGAGCAGTTCTTC.

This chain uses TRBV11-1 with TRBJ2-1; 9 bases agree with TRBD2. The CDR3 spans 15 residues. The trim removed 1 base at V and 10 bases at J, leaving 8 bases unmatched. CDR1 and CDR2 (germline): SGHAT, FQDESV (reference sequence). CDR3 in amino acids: CASSLGSGGVREQFF. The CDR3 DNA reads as TGTGCCAGCAGCTTAGGTAGCGGGGGAGTTCGGGAGCAGTTCTTC.

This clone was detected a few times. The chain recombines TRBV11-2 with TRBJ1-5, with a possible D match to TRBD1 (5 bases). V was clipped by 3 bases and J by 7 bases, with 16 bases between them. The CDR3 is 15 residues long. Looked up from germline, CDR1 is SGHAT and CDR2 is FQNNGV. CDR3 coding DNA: TGTGCCAGCAGCTTGGAAGGGGCATCTGGCCAGCCCCAGCATTTT. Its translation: CASSLEGASGQPQHF. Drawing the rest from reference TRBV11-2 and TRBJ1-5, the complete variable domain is EAGVAQSPRYKIIEKRQSVAFWCNPISGHATLYWYQQILGQGPKLLIQFQNNGVVDDSQLPKDRFSAERLKGVDSTLKIQPAKLEDSAVYLCASSLEGASGQPQHFGDGTRLSIL.

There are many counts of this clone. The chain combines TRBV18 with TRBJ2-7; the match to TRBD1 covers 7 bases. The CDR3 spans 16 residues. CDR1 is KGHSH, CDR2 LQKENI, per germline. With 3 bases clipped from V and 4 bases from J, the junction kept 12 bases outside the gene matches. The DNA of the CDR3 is TGTGCCAGCTCACCCGCCGGGACAGAGTTTCTATACGAGCAGTACTTC. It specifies CASSPAGTEFLYEQYF. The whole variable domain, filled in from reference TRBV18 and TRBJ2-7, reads NAGVMQNPRHLVRRRGQEARLRCSPMKGHSHVYWYRQLPEEGLKFMVYLQKENIIDESGMPKERFSAEFPKEGPSILRIQQVVRGDSAAYFCASSPAGTEFLYEQYFGPGTRLTVT.

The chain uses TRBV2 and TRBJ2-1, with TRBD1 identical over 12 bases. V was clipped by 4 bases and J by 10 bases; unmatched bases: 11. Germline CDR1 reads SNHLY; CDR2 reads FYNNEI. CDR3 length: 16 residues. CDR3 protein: CASSGSGTGGVWEQFF. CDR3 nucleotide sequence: TGTGCCAGCAGTGGGAGCGGGACAGGGGGCGTTTGGGAGCAGTTCTTC. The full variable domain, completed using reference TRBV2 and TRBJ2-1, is EPEVTQTPSHQVTQMGQEVILRCVPISNHLYFYWYRQILGQKVEFLVSFYNNEISEKSEIFDDQFSVERPDGSNFTLKIRSTKLEDSAMYFCASSGSGTGGVWEQFFGPGTRLTVL.

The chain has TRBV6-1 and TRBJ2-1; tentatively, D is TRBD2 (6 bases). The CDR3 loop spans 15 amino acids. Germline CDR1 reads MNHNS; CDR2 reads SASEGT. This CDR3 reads CAALIRASADNEQFF. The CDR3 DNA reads TGTGCAGCATTGATAAGGGCTAGCGCCGACAATGAGCAGTTCTTC.

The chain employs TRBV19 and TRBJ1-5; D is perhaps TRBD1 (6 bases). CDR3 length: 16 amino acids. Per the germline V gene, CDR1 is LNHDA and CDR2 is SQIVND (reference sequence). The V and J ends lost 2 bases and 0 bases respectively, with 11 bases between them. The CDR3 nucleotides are TGTGCCAGTAGTATAAGGGCAGGGGATAGCAATCAGCCCCAGCATTTT. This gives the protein CASSIRAGDSNQPQHF.

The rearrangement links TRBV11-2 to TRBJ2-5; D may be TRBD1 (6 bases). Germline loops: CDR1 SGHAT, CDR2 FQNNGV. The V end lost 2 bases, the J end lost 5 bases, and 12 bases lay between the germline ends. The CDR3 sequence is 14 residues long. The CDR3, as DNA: TGTGCCAGCAGCTTATATGGGGGCGCCGAGACCCAGTACTTC. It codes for CASSLYGGAETQYF.

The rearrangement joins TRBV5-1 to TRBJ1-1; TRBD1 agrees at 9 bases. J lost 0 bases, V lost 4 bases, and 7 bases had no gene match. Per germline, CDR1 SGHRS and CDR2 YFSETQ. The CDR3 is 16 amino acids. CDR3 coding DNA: TGCGCCAGCAGCGGAGGGACAGGGCTCATGAACACTGAAGCTTTCTTT. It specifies CASSGGTGLMNTEAFF.